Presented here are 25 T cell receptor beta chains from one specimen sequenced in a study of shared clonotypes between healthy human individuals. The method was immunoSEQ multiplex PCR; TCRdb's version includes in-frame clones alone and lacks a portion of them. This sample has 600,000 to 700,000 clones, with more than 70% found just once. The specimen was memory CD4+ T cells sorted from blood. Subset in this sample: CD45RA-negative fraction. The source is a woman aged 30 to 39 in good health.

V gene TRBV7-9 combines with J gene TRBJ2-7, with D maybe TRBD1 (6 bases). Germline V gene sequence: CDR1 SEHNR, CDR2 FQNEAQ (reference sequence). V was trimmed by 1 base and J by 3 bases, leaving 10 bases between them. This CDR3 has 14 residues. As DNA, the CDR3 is TGTGCCAGCAGCTTAGACGGGACACTCTACGAGCAGTACTTC. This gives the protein CASSLDGTLYEQYF.

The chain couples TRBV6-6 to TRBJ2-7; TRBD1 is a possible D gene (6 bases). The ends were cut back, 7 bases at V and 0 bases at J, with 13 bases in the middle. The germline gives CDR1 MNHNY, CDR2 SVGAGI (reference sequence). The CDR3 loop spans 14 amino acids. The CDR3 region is CASNNQGNSYEQYF. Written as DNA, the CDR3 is TGTGCCAGCAATAATCAGGGGAACTCCTACGAGCAGTACTTC.

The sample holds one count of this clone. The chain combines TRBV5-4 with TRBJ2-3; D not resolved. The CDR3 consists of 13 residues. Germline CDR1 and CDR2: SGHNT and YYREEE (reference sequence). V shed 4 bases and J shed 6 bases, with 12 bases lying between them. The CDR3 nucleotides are TGTGCCAGCAGCGGACCTTCCGGGGATACGCAGTATTTT. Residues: CASSGPSGDTQYF.

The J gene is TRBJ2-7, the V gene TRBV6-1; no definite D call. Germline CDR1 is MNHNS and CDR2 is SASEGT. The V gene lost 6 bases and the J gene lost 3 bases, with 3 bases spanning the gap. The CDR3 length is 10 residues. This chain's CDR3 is CASRYYEQYF. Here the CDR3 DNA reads TGTGCCAGCAGATACTACGAGCAGTACTTC.

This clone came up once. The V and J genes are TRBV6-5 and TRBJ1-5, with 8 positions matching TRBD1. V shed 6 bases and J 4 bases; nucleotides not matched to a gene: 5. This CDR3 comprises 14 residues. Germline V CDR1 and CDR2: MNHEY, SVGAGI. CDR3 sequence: CASSSGGGNQPQHF. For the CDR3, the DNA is TGTGCCAGCAGCTCAGGGGGCGGGAATCAGCCCCAGCATTTT.

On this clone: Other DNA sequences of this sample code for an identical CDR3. The CDR3 loop reads CASSSQGGTEAFF. In nucleotides, the CDR3 is TGTGCCAGCAGCTCTCAGGGGGGCACTGAAGCTTTCTTT. The rearrangement joins TRBV7-3 to TRBJ1-1, with 7 nucleotides matching TRBD1. The CDR3 covers 13 residues. The ends lost 4 bases at V and 4 bases at J; junction bases unmatched: 3. CDR1 is SGHTA, CDR2 FQGTGA, per germline.

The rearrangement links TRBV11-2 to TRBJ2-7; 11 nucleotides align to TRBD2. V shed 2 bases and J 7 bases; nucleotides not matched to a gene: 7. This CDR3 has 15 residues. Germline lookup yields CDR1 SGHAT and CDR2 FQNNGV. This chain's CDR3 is CASSLQLAGAGEQYF. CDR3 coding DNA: TGTGCCAGCAGCTTACAACTAGCGGGAGCTGGAGAGCAGTACTTC. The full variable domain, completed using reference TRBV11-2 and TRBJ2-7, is EAGVAQSPRYKIIEKRQSVAFWCNPISGHATLYWYQQILGQGPKLLIQFQNNGVVDDSQLPKDRFSAERLKGVDSTLKIQPAKLEDSAVYLCASSLQLAGAGEQYFGPGTRLTVT.

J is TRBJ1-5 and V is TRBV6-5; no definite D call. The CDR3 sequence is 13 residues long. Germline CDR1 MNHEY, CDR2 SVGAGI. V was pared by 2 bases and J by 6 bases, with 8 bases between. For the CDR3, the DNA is TGTGCCAGCAGTTACCGGGAAACTCAGCCCCAGCATTTT. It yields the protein CASSYRETQPQHF.

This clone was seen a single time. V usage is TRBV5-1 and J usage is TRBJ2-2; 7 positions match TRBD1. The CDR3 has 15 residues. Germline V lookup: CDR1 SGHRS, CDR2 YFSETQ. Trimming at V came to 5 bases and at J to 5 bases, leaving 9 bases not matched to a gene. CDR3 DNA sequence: TGCGCCAGCAGACAGGATGCAGGGGGAACCGGGGAGCTGTTTTTT. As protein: CASRQDAGGTGELFF.

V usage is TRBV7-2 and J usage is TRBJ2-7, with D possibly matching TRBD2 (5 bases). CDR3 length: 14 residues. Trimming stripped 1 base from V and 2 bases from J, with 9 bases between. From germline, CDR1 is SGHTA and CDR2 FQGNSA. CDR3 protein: CASSLVGGPYEQYF. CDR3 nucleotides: TGTGCCAGCAGCTTAGTAGGAGGACCCTACGAGCAGTACTTC.

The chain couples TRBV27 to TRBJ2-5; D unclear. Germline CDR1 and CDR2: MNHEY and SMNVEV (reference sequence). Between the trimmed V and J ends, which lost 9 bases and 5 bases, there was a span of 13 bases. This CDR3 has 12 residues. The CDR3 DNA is TGTGCCAGTCGGGCAGTGGGGGAGACCCAGTACTTC. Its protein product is CASRAVGETQYF.

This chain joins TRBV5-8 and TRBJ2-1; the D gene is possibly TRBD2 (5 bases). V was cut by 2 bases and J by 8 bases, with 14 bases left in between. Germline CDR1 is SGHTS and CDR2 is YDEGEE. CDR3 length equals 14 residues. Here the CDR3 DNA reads TGTGCCAGCAGCTTAGGGAGCATGGAGCATGAGCAGTTCTTC. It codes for CASSLGSMEHEQFF.

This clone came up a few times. The CDR3 nucleotides read TGTGCCAGCAGTTTTTCCCTCTATGGCTACACCTTC. Amino acid sequence: CASSFSLYGYTF. The rearrangement uses TRBV28 and TRBJ1-2; the D is unclear. CDR3 length: 12 amino acids. The ends were cut back, 3 bases at V and 4 bases at J, with 6 bases in the middle. The germline V gene has CDR1 MDHEN and CDR2 SYDVKM.

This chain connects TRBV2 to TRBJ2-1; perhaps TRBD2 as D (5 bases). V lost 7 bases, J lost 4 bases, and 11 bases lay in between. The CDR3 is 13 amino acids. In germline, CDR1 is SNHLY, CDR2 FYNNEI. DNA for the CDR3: TGTGCCAGCACAAACCGGGGTTACAATGAGCAGTTCTTC. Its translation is CASTNRGYNEQFF.

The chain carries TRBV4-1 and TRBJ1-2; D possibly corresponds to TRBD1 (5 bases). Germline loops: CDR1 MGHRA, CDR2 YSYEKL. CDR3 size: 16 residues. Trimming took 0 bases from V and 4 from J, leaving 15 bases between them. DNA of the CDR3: TGCGCCAGCAGCCAAGATACGGGGACCTCACTCTATGGCTACACCTTC. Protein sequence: CASSQDTGTSLYGYTF.

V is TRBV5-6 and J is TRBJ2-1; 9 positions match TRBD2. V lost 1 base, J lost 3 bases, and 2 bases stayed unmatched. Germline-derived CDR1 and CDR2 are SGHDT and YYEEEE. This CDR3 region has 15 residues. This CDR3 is CASSLTSGYYNEQFF. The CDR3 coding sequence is TGTGCCAGCAGCTTGACTAGCGGGTACTACAATGAGCAGTTCTTC.

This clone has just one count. The CDR3 protein is CASSSALYGYTF. Here the CDR3 DNA reads TGTGCCAGCAGTTCGGCCCTTTATGGCTACACCTTC. The rearrangement joins TRBV28 to TRBJ1-2; D remains ambiguous. The germline CDR1 and CDR2 sequences are MDHEN and SYDVKM. Deletions cut 4 bases from V and 5 bases from J, with 8 bases between. The length of the CDR3 is 12 residues.

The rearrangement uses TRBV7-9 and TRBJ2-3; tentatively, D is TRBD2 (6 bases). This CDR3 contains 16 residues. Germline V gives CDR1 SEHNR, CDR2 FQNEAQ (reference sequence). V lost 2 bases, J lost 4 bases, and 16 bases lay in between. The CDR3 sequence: CASSLWVLGGADTQYF. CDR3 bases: TGTGCCAGCAGCTTATGGGTGTTAGGAGGGGCAGATACGCAGTATTTT.

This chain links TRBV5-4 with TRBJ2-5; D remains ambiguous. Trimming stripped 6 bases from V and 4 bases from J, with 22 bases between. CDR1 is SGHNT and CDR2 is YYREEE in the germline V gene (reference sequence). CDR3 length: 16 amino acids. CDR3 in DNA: TGTGCCAGCACGGCTGGGTCCTCCCGGTTAGGAGAGACCCAGTACTTC. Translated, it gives CASTAGSSRLGETQYF.

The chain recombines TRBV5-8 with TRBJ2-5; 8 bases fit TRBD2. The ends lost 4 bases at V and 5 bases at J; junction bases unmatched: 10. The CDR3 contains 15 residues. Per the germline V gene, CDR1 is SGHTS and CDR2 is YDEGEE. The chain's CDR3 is CASSQNGLAQETQYF. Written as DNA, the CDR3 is TGTGCCAGCAGCCAGAATGGACTAGCCCAGGAGACCCAGTACTTC.

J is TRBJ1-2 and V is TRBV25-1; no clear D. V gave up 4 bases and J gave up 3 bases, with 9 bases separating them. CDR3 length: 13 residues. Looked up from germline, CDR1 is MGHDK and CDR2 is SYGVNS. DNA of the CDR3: TGTGCCAGCAGTGCGCCAGCCGACTATGGCTACACCTTC. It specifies CASSAPADYGYTF.

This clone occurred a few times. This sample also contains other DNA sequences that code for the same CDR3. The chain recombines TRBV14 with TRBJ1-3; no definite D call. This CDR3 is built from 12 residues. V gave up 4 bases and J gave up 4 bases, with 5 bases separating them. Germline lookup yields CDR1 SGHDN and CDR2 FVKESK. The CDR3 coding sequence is TGTGCCAGCAGCCCCCAGGGAAACACCATATATTTT. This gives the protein CASSPQGNTIYF.

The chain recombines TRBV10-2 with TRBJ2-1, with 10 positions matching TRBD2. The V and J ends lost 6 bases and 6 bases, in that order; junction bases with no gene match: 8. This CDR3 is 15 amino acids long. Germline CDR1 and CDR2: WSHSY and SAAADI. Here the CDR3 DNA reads TGCGCCAGCAGAGTAGCGGGAGGACCTGGCAATGAGCAGTTCTTC. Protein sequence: CASRVAGGPGNEQFF.

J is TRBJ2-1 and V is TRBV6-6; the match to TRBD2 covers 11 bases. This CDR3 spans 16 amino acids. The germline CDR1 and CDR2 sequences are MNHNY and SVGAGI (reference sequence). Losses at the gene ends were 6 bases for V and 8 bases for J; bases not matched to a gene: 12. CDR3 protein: CASRDPGTSGLYEQFF. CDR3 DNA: TGTGCCAGCAGGGACCCCGGGACTAGCGGTCTCTATGAGCAGTTCTTC.

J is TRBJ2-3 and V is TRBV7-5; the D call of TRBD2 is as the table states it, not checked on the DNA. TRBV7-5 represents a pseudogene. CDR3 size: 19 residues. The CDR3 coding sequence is TGTGTCAGAAGCTTAAGGGATACGGGGGGTGGGGCCTTCACAGATACGCAGTATTTT. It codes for CVRSLRDTGGGAFTDTQYF.